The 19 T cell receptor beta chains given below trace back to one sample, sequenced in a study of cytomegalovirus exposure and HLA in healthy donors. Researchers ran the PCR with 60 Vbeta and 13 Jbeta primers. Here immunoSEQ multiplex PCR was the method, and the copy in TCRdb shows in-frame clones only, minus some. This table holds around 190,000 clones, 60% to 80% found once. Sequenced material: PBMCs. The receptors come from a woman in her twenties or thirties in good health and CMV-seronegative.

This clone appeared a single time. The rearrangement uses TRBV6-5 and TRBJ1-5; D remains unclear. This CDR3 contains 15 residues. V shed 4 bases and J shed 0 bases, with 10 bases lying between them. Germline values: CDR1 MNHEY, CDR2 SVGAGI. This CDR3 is CASSLSLNSNQPQHF. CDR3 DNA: TGTGCCAGCAGTTTATCCCTAAATAGCAATCAGCCCCAGCATTTT.

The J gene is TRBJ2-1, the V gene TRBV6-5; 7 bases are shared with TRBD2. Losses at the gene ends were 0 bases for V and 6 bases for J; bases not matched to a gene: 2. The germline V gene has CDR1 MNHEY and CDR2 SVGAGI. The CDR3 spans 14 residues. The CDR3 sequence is CASSYSGGPNEQFF. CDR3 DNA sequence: TGTGCCAGCAGTTACTCGGGAGGGCCCAATGAGCAGTTCTTC.

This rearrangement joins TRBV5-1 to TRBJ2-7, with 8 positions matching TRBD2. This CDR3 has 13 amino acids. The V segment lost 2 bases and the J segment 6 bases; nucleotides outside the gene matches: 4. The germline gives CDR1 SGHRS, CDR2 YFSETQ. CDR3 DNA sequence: TGCGCCAGCAGCTTCGGGACTAGAAGCGAGCAGTACTTC. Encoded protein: CASSFGTRSEQYF.

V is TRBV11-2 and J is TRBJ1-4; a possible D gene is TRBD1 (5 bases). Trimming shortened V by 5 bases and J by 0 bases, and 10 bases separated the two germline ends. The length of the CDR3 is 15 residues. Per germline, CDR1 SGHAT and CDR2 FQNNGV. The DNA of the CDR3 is TGTGCCAGCAGCCAGTCGGGGGCAACTAATGAAAAACTGTTTTTT. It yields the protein CASSQSGATNEKLFF.

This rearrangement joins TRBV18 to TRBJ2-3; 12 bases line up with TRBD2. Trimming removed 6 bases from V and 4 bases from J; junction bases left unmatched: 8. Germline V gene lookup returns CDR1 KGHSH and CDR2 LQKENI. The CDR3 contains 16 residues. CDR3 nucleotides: TGTGCCAGCTCCCACGGACTAGCGGGAATCGCAGATACGCAGTATTTT. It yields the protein CASSHGLAGIADTQYF.

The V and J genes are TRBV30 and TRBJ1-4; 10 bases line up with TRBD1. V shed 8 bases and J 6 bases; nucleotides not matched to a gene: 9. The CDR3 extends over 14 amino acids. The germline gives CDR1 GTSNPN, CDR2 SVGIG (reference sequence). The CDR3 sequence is CAGGRGQGDEKLFF. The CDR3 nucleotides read TGTGCCGGAGGCCGAGGACAGGGGGATGAAAAACTGTTTTTT.

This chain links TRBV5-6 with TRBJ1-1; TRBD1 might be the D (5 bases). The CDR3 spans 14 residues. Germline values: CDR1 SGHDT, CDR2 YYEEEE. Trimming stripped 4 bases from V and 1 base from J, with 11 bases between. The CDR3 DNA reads TGTGCCAGCAGCCCTCTAGGGGCGAACACTGAAGCTTTCTTT. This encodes CASSPLGANTEAFF. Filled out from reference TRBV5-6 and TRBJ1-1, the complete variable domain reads DAGVTQSPTHLIKTRGQQVTLRCSPKSGHDTVSWYQQALGQGPQFIFQYYEEEERQRGNFPDRFSGHQFPNYSSELNVNALLLGDSALYLCASSPLGANTEAFFGQGTRLTVV.

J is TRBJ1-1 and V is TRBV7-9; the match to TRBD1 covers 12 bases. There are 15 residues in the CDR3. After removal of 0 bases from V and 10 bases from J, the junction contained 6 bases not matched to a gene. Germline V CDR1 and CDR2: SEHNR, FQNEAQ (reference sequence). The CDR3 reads CASSLAGTGGSGAFF. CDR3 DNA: TGTGCCAGCAGCTTAGCCGGGACAGGGGGCTCCGGAGCTTTCTTT.

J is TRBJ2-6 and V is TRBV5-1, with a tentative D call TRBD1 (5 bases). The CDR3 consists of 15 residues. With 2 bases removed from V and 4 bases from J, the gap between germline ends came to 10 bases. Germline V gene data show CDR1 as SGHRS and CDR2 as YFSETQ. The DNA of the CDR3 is TGCGCCAGCAGCTTACCAGGGTCAGGGGCCAACGTCCTGACTTTC. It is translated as CASSLPGSGANVLTF.

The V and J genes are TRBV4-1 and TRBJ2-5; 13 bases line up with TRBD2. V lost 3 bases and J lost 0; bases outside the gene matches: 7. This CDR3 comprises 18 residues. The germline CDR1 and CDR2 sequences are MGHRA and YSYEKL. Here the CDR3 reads CASSHGPGLAGNQETQYF. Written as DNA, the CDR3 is TGCGCCAGCAGCCATGGACCGGGACTAGCGGGGAACCAAGAGACCCAGTACTTC.

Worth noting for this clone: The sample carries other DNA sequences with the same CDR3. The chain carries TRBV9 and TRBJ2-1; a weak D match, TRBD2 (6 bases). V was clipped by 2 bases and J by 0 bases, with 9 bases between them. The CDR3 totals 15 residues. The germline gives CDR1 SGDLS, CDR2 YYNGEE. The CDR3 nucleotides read TGTGCCAGCAGCGTCGGGAGCGGCTCCTACAATGAGCAGTTCTTC. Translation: CASSVGSGSYNEQFF.

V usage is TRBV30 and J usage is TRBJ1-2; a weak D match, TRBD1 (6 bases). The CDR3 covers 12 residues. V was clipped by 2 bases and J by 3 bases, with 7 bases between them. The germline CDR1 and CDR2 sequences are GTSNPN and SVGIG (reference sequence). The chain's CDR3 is CAWSPGDYGYTF. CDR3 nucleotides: TGTGCCTGGAGTCCAGGGGACTATGGCTACACCTTC.

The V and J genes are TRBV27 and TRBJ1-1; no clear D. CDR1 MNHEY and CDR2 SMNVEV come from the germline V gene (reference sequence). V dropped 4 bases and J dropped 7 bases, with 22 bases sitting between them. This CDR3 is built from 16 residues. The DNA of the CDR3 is TGTGCCAGCAGTTACTCGAGGTCGGTGCTCGGGGATGAAGCTTTCTTT. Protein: CASSYSRSVLGDEAFF.

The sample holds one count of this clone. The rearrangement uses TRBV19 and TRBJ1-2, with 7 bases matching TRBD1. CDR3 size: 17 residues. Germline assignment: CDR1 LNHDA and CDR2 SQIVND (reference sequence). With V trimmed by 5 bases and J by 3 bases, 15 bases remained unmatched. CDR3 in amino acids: CASSWGRETGTHYGYTF. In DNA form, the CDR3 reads TGTGCCAGTAGTTGGGGACGAGAGACAGGGACCCACTATGGCTACACCTTC.

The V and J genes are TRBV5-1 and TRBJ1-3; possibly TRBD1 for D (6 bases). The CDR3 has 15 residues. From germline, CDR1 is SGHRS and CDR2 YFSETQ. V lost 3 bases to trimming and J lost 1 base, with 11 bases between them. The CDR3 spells CASSYRVWSGNTIYF. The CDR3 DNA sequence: TGCGCCAGCAGCTACAGGGTCTGGTCTGGAAACACCATATATTTT.

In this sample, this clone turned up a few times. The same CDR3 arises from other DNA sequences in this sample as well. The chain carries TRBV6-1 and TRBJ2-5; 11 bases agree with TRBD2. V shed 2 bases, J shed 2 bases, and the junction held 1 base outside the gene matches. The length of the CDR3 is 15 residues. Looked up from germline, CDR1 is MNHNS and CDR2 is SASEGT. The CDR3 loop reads CASSELAGGQETQYF. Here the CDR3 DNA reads TGTGCCAGCAGTGAACTAGCGGGGGGTCAAGAGACCCAGTACTTC.

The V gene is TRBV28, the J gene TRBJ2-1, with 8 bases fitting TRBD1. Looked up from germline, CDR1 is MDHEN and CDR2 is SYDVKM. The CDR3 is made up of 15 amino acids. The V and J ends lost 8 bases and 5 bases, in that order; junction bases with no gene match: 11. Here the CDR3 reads CASYPGGAKDNEQFF. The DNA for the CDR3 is TGTGCCAGCTATCCAGGGGGCGCCAAAGACAATGAGCAGTTCTTC.

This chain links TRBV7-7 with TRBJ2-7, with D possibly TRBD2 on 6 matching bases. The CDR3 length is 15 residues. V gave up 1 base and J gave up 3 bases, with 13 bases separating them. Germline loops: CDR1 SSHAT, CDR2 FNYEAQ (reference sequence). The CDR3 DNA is TGTGCCAGCAGCTTAGAGGCGGGGCAAAACTACGAGCAGTACTTC. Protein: CASSLEAGQNYEQYF.

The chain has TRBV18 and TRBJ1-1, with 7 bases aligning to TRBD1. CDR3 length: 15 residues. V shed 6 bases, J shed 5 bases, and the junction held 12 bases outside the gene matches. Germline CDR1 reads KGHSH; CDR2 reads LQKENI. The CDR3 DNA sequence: TGTGCCAGCTCTCCCCCGGGCAGGGGGGAAACTGAAGCTTTCTTT. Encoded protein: CASSPPGRGETEAFF.